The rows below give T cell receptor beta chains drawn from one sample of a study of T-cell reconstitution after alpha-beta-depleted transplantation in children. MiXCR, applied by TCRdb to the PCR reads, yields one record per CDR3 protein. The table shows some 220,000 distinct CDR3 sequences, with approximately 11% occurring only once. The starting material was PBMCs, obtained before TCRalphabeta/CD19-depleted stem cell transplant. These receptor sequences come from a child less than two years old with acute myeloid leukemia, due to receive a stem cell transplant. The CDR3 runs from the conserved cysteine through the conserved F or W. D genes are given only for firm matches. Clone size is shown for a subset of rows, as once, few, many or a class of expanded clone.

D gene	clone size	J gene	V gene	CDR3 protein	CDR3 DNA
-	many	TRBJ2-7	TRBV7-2	CASSLLLGSSSYEQYF	TGTGCCAGCAGCTTACTTCTAGGGAGCAGCTCCTACGAGCAGTACTTC
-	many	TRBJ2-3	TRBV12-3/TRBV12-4	CASSLLPAQIITDTQYF	TGTGCCAGCAGTCTTCTCCCGGCACAGATAATCACAGATACGCAGTATTTT
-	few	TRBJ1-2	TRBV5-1	CASSLMGNRNYTF	TGCGCCAGCAGCCTGATGGGAAACCGCAACTACACCTTC
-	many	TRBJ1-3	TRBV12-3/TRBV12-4	CASNLRVSGNTIYF	TGTGCCAGCAACCTCAGAGTCTCTGGAAACACCATATATTTT
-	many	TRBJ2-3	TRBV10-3	CAAAPTGPDTQYF	TGTGCCGCAGCACCTACGGGGCCAGATACGCAGTATTTT
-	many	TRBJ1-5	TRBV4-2	CASSLSGAGNQPQHF	TGTGCCAGCAGCCTCTCAGGGGCAGGCAATCAGCCCCAGCATTTT
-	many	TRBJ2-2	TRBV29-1	CSVERTPRGELFF	TGCAGCGTTGAACGGACCCCACGGGGGGAGCTGTTTTTT
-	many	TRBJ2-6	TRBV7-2	CASSLVFRRAGANVLTF	TGTGCCAGCAGCTTAGTTTTTAGGCGGGCTGGGGCCAACGTCCTGACTTTC
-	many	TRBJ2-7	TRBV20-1	CSAPHGHEQYF	TGCAGTGCTCCCCACGGGCACGAGCAGTACTTC
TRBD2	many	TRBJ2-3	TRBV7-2	CASSFRLASTDTQYF	TGTGCCAGCAGCTTCCGACTAGCTAGCACAGATACGCAGTATTTT
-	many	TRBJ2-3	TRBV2	CASSSVDTQYF	TGTGCCAGCAGTTCAGTAGATACGCAGTATTTT
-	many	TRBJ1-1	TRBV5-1	CASSGDGRWTEAFF	TGCGCCAGCAGCGGGGACGGGAGATGGACTGAAGCTTTCTTT
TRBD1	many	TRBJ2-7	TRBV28	CASSSRDRGLFNYEQYF	TGTGCCAGCAGTTCAAGGGACAGGGGGCTTTTTAACTACGAGCAGTACTTC
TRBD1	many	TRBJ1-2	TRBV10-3	CAISVRDRAPDGYTF	TGTGCCATCAGTGTCCGGGACAGGGCTCCTGATGGCTACACCTTC
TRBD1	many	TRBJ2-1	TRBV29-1	CSAALPGQVYEQFF	TGCAGCGCCGCTTTACCGGGACAGGTCTATGAGCAGTTCTTC
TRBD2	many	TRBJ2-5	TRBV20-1	CSADGLAGQETQYF	TGCAGTGCGGATGGACTAGCGGGACAAGAGACCCAGTACTTC
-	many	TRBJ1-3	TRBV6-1	CASSEGGTPGNTIYF	TGTGCCAGCAGTGAAGGCGGGACACCCGGAAACACCATATATTTT
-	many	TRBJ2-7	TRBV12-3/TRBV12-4	CASSSDRPPYEQYF	TGTGCCAGCAGTTCGGACAGACCTCCCTACGAGCAGTACTTC
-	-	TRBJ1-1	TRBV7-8	CASSYRTVNTEAFF	TGTGCCAGCAGCTACCGGACGGTGAACACTGAAGCTTTCTTT
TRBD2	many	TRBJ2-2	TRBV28	CASSPGLADTGELFF	TGTGCCAGCAGCCCCGGACTAGCGGACACCGGGGAGCTGTTTTTT
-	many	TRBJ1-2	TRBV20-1	CSARYSGGQNYGYTF	TGCAGTGCTAGATACTCAGGCGGACAGAACTATGGCTACACCTTC
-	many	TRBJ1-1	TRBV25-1	CASSEMGGGRTEAFF	TGTGCCAGCAGTGAAATGGGGGGGGGGAGGACTGAAGCTTTCTTT
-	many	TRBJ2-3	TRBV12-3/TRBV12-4	CASSLGPPGDTQYF	TGTGCCAGCAGTTTAGGACCCCCGGGGGATACGCAGTATTTT
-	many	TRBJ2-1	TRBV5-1	CASSLRTGSNEQFF	TGCGCCAGCAGCCTAAGAACAGGGTCCAATGAGCAGTTCTTC
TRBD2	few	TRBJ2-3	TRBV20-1	CSARESGLADADTQYF	TGCAGTGCTAGAGAATCGGGACTAGCGGATGCAGATACGCAGTATTTT
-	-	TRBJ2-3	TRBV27	CASSLSGGGNTQYF	TGTGCCAGCAGTTTATCGGGGGGCGGTAATACGCAGTATTTT
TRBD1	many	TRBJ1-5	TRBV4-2	CASSQHTGVSIAPQHF	TGTGCCAGCAGCCAGCATACAGGGGTCTCTATTGCACCCCAGCATTTT
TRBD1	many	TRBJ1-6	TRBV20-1	CSALGQGVGSPLHF	TGCAGTGCCCTTGGACAGGGGGTTGGTTCACCCCTCCACTTT
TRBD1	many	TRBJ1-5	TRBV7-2	CASSLEGQFYSNQPQHF	TGTGCCAGCAGCTTGGAGGGACAGTTCTATAGCAATCAGCCCCAGCATTTT
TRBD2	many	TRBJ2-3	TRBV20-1	CSARAPGLGTDTQYF	TGCAGTGCTAGAGCGCCGGGACTAGGGACAGATACGCAGTATTTT
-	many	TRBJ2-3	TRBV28	CASRPQGDTQYF	TGTGCCAGCAGACCGCAGGGAGATACGCAGTATTTT
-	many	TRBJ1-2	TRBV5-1	CASSLVGRDGYTF	TGCGCCAGCAGCTTAGTCGGCAGAGATGGCTACACCTTC
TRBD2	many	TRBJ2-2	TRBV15	CATSRDSGSTGELFF	TGTGCCACCAGCAGAGATAGCGGGAGCACCGGGGAGCTGTTTTTT
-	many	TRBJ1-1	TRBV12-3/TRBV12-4	CASSWEGPEAFF	TGTGCCAGCAGTTGGGAGGGGCCTGAAGCTTTCTTT
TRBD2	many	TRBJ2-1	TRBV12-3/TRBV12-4	CASSLEAGGFYNEQFF	TGTGCCAGCAGTTTAGAGGCGGGAGGCTTCTACAATGAGCAGTTCTTC
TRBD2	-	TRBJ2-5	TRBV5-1	CASSLRLALGPQYF	TGCGCCAGCAGCCTGCGACTAGCCCTCGGGCCCCAGTACTTC
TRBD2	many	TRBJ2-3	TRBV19	CASRRLAGASTDTQYF	TGTGCCAGTAGGAGACTAGCGGGAGCGAGCACAGATACGCAGTATTTT
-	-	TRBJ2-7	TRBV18	CASPPGSGRAYEQYF	TGTGCCAGCCCACCTGGGAGCGGAAGGGCCTACGAGCAGTACTTC
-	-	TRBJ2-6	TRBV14	CASSQEGRRFSGANVLTF	TGTGCCAGCAGCCAAGAGGGGAGAAGGTTCTCTGGGGCCAACGTCCTGACTTTC
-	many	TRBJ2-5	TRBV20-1	CSARGPGHGRLETQYF	TGCAGTGCTAGAGGCCCCGGGCACGGGAGATTAGAGACCCAGTACTTC
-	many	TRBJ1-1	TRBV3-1	CASSQSPSRSGAFF	TGTGCCAGCAGCCAAAGCCCCTCTCGGTCTGGAGCTTTCTTT
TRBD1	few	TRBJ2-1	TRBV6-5	CASSYSAGQGPHEQFF	TGTGCCAGCAGTTACTCGGCGGGACAGGGCCCCCATGAGCAGTTCTTC
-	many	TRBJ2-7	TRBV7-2	CASSFTRDYEQYF	TGTGCCAGCAGCTTCACGCGGGACTACGAGCAGTACTTC
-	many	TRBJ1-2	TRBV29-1	CSVADNYGYTF	TGCAGCGTTGCAGACAACTATGGCTACACCTTC
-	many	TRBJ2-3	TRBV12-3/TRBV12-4	CASSRDKAADTQYF	TGTGCCAGCAGTCGGGACAAGGCGGCAGATACGCAGTATTTT
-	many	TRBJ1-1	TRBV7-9	CASSLDVGMNTEAFF	TGTGCCAGCAGCTTAGATGTGGGTATGAACACTGAAGCTTTCTTT